A selection of T cell receptor beta chains follows, all from one sample in a study of glioma-infiltrating T cells. Using its own MiXCR run on the multiplex PCR reads, TCRdb lists one record per CDR3 protein. This table holds 90,000 to 100,000 distinct CDR3 sequences, roughly 39% found once. Sequenced: glioma tissue, nonneoplastic brain tissue, or PBMCs (not recorded which). These TCRs come from a human donor with low-grade glioma or glioblastoma, undergoing nonglioma brain surgery, or in good health (not recorded which). Each CDR3 is given with its conserved first and last residue. D genes are given only for firm matches. The size of a clone is reported for some rows only, either as once, few or many, or as a class for expanded clones.

clone size	J gene	V gene	D gene	CDR3 DNA	CDR3 protein
many	TRBJ2-5	TRBV5-1	TRBD2	TGCGCCAGCAGCTCCGGGACTAAAGAGACCCAGTACTTC	CASSSGTKETQYF
many	TRBJ2-1	TRBV7-2	NA	TGTGCCAGCAGCTCCCAGGGGGGACTACGAGCTTCCTACAATGAGCAGTTCTTC	CASSSQGGLRASYNEQFF
NA	TRBJ1-1	TRBV12-3/TRBV12-4	NA	TGTGCCAGCAGTTTATTGTCAGTTCTGACTGAAGCTTTATTT	CASSLLSVLTEALF
many	TRBJ2-7	TRBV20-1	TRBD2	TGCAGTGCTAGAGTCGGGCTAGCGGGAGTGTACGAGCAGTACTTC	CSARVGLAGVYEQYF
NA	TRBJ2-7	TRBV6-2/TRBV6-3	TRBD2	TGTGCCATCAGTTTGGGACTAGGCTACGACCAGTACTTC	CAISLGLGYDQYF
many	TRBJ2-2	TRBV4-1	TRBD2	TGCGCCAGCAGCCAAGCGGGAGGGCTCACCGGGGAGCTGTTTTTT	CASSQAGGLTGELFF
NA	TRBJ2-7	TRBV20-1	TRBD2	TGCAGTGCTAGTCGGGGGGTGTGGAATGAGCAGTACTTC	CSASRGVWNEQYF
many	TRBJ2-5	TRBV7-9	TRBD1	TGTGCCAGCATCGCCCTGGACAGGGGACCGGAGACCCAGTACTTC	CASIALDRGPETQYF
NA	TRBJ2-1	TRBV7-2	NA	TGTGCCAGCAGCTTATTTGGGGACAACAATGAGCAGCTCTTC	CASSLFGDNNEQLF
many	TRBJ1-5	TRBV20-1	NA	TGCAGTGCTATGCAGGAGAATAGCAATCAGCCCCAGCATTTT	CSAMQENSNQPQHF
NA	TRBJ1-2	TRBV7-2	TRBD1	TGTGCCAGCAGCTTATTAGGGGGCGGCTACGCCTTC	CASSLLGGGYAF
NA	TRBJ2-3	TRBV19	NA	TGTGCCAGTAGTATAGCCGGGGGCGTCACAGATACGCAGTATTTT	CASSIAGGVTDTQYF
NA	TRBJ1-1	TRBV20-1	NA	TGCAGTGCGGCGGGGGGCAGTTCGGTCACTGAGGCTTTCTTT	CSAAGGSSVTEAFF
once	TRBJ1-3	TRBV20-1	TRBD1	TGCTGCGCACGGGACAGCCGTTCCTCTGGAAACAACATATATTTT	CCARDSRSSGNNIYF
many	TRBJ2-3	TRBV4-2	TRBD2	TGTGCCAGCAGCCAAGAAGGGGCTAGCGGGGGGGCGCAGTATTTT	CASSQEGASGGAQYF
NA	TRBJ1-6	TRBV28	NA	TGTGCCAGCAGTTGGGACGGGAATTCACCCCTACACTTT	CASSWDGNSPLHF
many	TRBJ2-7	TRBV4-1	TRBD1	TGCGCCAGCAGCCCCGGACAGGGGGCATTTGAGCAGTACTTC	CASSPGQGAFEQYF
many	TRBJ2-3	TRBV2	TRBD1	TGTGCCAGCAGCAGAGCTCCGGGACAGTACACAGATACGCAGTATTTT	CASSRAPGQYTDTQYF
many	TRBJ1-1	TRBV19	NA	TGTGCCAGTGGAGGCGGACGGTGGGGCACTGAAGCTTTCTTT	CASGGGRWGTEAFF
many	TRBJ2-3	TRBV12-3/TRBV12-4	TRBD2	TGTGCCAGCAGTTTACCCGTGGCTAGCGGGGGCCAGGTACTCCTTAACACAGATACGCAGTATTTT	CASSLPVASGGQVLLNTDTQYF
NA	TRBJ2-2	TRBV29-1	NA	TGCAGCGCCACAGTTACCGGGGAGCTGTTTTTT	CSATVTGELFF